This TCR beta chain was captured in a study of cytotoxic CD8 clonotypes in ibrutinib-treated CLL. Study-wide results and limits: Public clonotypes were rare and shrank or held steady on treatment.

Note on this clone: Its matching antigen is unknown.

Profiled with immunoSEQ multiplex PCR; TCRdb holds only in-frame clones, not every one. The sample holds around 70,000 clones; over 65% are singletons and the top ten take about 38%. The germline gives CDR1 SGHTA, CDR2 FQGTGA. Unmatched junction bases numbered 6, after V lost 5 bases and J lost 3 bases. The CDR3 totals 16 residues. This material consisted of PBMCs, taken after 24 months of ibrutinib treatment. This TCR was sampled from a human donor with chronic lymphocytic leukemia. The chain joins TRBV7-3 to TRBJ2-3; 12 bases are shared with TRBD2. CDR3 DNA sequence: TGTGCCAGCAGCAAGACTAGCGGGAGAGGTACAGATACGCAGTATTTT. This codes for CASSKTSGRGTDTQYF.